This is a list of T cell receptor beta chains from one sample in a study of blood T cell repertoires in COVID-19. Using immunoSEQ multiplex PCR, the repertoire was profiled, and TCRdb retains in-frame clones only, with some absent. The sample consists of under 30,000 clones, around 86% of them appearing once. The specimen sequenced was peripheral blood. The receptors derive from a man in his fifties or sixties with active COVID-19. Both conserved end residues are part of each CDR3. The order of the fields is D gene, V gene, J gene, clone size, CDR3 protein, CDR3 DNA. D genes are given only for firm matches. Clone size is not always given. Where it is, it says once, few, many or a class for expanded clones.

NA	TRBV7-2	TRBJ1-4	NA	CASSSTGSNEKLFF	TGTGCCAGCAGCTCAACAGGGTCTAATGAAAAACTGTTTTTT
NA	TRBV19	TRBJ1-1	NA	CASSWGRLNTEAFF	TGTGCCAGTAGTTGGGGCAGATTGAACACTGAAGCTTTCTTT
TRBD1	TRBV27	TRBJ2-1	NA	CASAEETGAWNEQFF	TGTGCCAGCGCGGAAGAAACAGGGGCCTGGAATGAGCAGTTCTTC
NA	TRBV7-3	TRBJ2-7	NA	CASSRAPQDEQYF	TGTGCCAGCAGCCGCGCGCCCCAGGACGAGCAGTACTTC
NA	TRBV7-2	TRBJ2-1	NA	CASSKDSSSYNEQFF	TGTGCCAGCAGCAAGGACTCTAGCTCCTACAATGAGCAGTTCTTC
TRBD1	TRBV9	TRBJ1-5	NA	CASSVAGGSNQPQHF	TGTGCCAGCAGCGTAGCAGGGGGGAGCAATCAGCCCCAGCATTTT
NA	TRBV25-1	TRBJ1-1	NA	CASRENHARTEAFF	TGTGCCAGCAGGGAGAATCACGCGCGCACTGAAGCTTTCTTT
NA	TRBV24-1	TRBJ2-2	few	CATSEPNRNTGELFF	TGTGCCACCAGTGAGCCGAACAGGAACACCGGGGAGCTGTTTTTT
NA	TRBV9	TRBJ1-5	NA	CASSVDWTSNQPQHF	TGTGCCAGCAGCGTAGATTGGACAAGCAATCAGCCCCAGCATTTT
TRBD1	TRBV7-9	TRBJ2-1	NA	CASSLKPPGDSPYNEQFF	TGTGCCAGCAGCTTAAAGCCCCCAGGGGACAGCCCATACAATGAGCAGTTCTTC
TRBD1	TRBV10-1	TRBJ2-7	NA	CASSDPGQGFHEQYF	TGCGCCAGCAGTGATCCGGGACAGGGGTTCCACGAGCAGTACTTC
NA	TRBV11-2	TRBJ2-5	NA	CASSFAGSGQETQYF	TGTGCCAGCAGCTTCGCCGGGAGTGGGCAAGAGACCCAGTACTTC
TRBD1	TRBV28	TRBJ1-5	NA	CASSLRTGVFNQPQHF	TGTGCCAGCAGTTTGCGTACAGGGGTTTTCAATCAGCCCCAGCATTTT
TRBD2	TRBV15	TRBJ2-2	NA	CATSKTSGRIGELFF	TGTGCCACCAGCAAGACTAGCGGGAGAATCGGGGAGCTGTTTTTT
NA	TRBV27	TRBJ1-6	once	CASSWGRGYSPLHF	TGTGCCAGCAGCTGGGGCCGTGGTTATTCACCCCTCCACTTT
TRBD1	TRBV6-6	TRBJ1-2	NA	CASIDTGGHGYTF	TGTGCCAGCATCGACACAGGGGGCCATGGCTACACCTTC
NA	TRBV28	TRBJ1-6	NA	CASSLYAGSINSPLHF	TGTGCCAGCAGTTTATATGCGGGCAGCATAAATTCACCCCTCCACTTT
NA	TRBV19	TRBJ2-3	NA	CASSYRNTQYF	TGTGCCAGTAGCTACAGGAATACGCAGTATTTT
NA	TRBV25-1	TRBJ2-7	once	CASSDGVGEQYF	TGTGCCAGCAGCGACGGGGTAGGCGAGCAGTACTTC
TRBD2	TRBV6-2/TRBV6-3	TRBJ2-3	few	CASSYRLAGGPDTQYF	TGTGCCAGCAGTTATCGGCTAGCGGGGGGGCCAGATACGCAGTATTTT
TRBD1	TRBV10-1	TRBJ1-3	NA	CASSRDRNSGNTIYF	TGCGCCAGCAGCCGGGACAGAAACTCTGGAAACACCATATATTTT
NA	TRBV7-3	TRBJ2-1	NA	CASSLSGGASYNEQFF	TGTGCCAGCAGCTTAAGTGGGGGGGCCTCCTACAATGAGCAGTTCTTC
TRBD2	TRBV19	TRBJ2-1	NA	CASSTTGSAGLVLFF	TGTGCCAGTAGTACTACAGGTTCAGCGGGATTAGTTCTGTTCTTC
NA	TRBV18	TRBJ1-4	NA	CASSPNPGGGSSNEKLFF	TGTGCCAGCTCACCGAACCCCGGCGGGGGGAGCTCTAATGAAAAACTGTTTTTT
NA	TRBV4-2	TRBJ2-1	NA	CASSPGQPAYNEQFF	TGTGCCAGCAGCCCTGGACAGCCAGCCTACAATGAGCAGTTCTTC
TRBD2	TRBV7-3	TRBJ2-3	NA	CASSPNPGLLTDTQYF	TGTGCCAGCAGCCCCAATCCGGGACTACTCACAGATACGCAGTATTTT
TRBD2	TRBV6-2/TRBV6-3	TRBJ2-1	NA	CASSGSGSFHNEQFF	TGTGCCAGCAGCGGTAGCGGGAGTTTCCACAATGAGCAGTTCTTC